The 25 T cell receptor beta chains below were found in one sample sequenced in a study of blood T cell repertoires in COVID-19. The protocol was immunoSEQ multiplex PCR, while the TCRdb copy is restricted to in-frame clones and leaves out a portion. The sample records 30,000 to 45,000 clones, 60% to 85% being singletons. Sequenced sample: peripheral blood. The receptors derive from a man aged 60 to 69 with active COVID-19.

This sequence joins TRBV30 and TRBJ2-7, with 11 bases matching TRBD2. The CDR3 consists of 15 residues. Per the germline V gene, CDR1 is GTSNPN and CDR2 is SVGIG (reference sequence). With 4 bases clipped from V and 3 bases from J, the junction kept 8 bases outside the gene matches. CDR3 sequence (DNA): TGTGCCTGGAATAAAAGACTAGCGGGGCTCTACGAGCAGTACTTC. Amino acid sequence: CAWNKRLAGLYEQYF.

This clone was counted a few times. The CDR3 coding sequence is TGTGCCAGCATTAGTTCTGGAAACACCATATATTTT. Its protein is CASISSGNTIYF. V is TRBV27 and J is TRBJ1-3, with D unclear. This CDR3 is built from 12 residues. The ends were cut back, 7 bases at V and 1 base at J, with 5 bases in the middle. The germline V gene encodes CDR1 MNHEY and CDR2 SMNVEV (reference sequence).

Only a few counts were recorded for this clone. The chain recombines TRBV9 with TRBJ1-6; 8 nucleotides line up with TRBD1. Germline V gene sequence: CDR1 SGDLS, CDR2 YYNGEE. V shed 3 bases, J shed 11 bases, and the junction held 7 bases outside the gene matches. The CDR3 totals 14 residues. CDR3 DNA sequence: TGTGCCAGCAGCGGAGGACAGGGATTAACACCCCTCCACTTT. Protein sequence: CASSGGQGLTPLHF.

The J gene is TRBJ1-1, the V gene TRBV30; D is uncertain. Trimming removed 3 bases at V and 1 base at J, with 15 bases between. The length of the CDR3 is 15 residues. From germline, CDR1 is GTSNPN and CDR2 SVGIG (reference sequence). The CDR3 loop is CAWRPGVWGNTEAFF. The CDR3 DNA is TGTGCCTGGAGACCCGGGGTCTGGGGGAACACTGAAGCTTTCTTT.

This clone was counted a few times. The V and J genes are TRBV19 and TRBJ1-2; possibly TRBD1 for D (6 bases). From germline, CDR1 is LNHDA and CDR2 SQIVND (reference sequence). V was cut by 2 bases and J by 2 bases, with 12 bases left in between. The CDR3 spans 15 residues. The chain's CDR3 is CASSIRQGMNYGYTF. The CDR3, as DNA: TGTGCCAGTAGTATAAGGCAGGGGATGAACTATGGCTACACCTTC.

The rearrangement joins TRBV6-4 to TRBJ1-6; D unclear. Trimming left V 6 bases short and J 0 bases short, with 12 bases between. The CDR3 runs to 16 residues. Germline-derived CDR1 and CDR2 are MRHNA and SNTAGT. CDR3 in DNA: TGTGCCAGCAGCCCCACGGCTAGCTCCTATAATTCACCCCTCCACTTT. Translated, it gives CASSPTASSYNSPLHF.

The chain joins TRBV4-1 to TRBJ2-7; D uncertain. The CDR3 is made up of 14 amino acids. Per the germline V gene, CDR1 is MGHRA and CDR2 is YSYEKL. The ends were cut back, 7 bases at V and 2 bases at J, with 15 bases in the middle. For the CDR3, the DNA is TGCGCCAGCACTTATACGACAAAAACCTACGAGCAGTACTTC. Its protein is CASTYTTKTYEQYF.

The chain recombines TRBV4-1 with TRBJ2-5, with 11 bases aligning to TRBD2. This CDR3 spans 17 amino acids. Trimming at V came to 0 bases and at J to 5 bases, leaving 8 bases not matched to a gene. CDR1 is MGHRA and CDR2 is YSYEKL in the germline V gene. In nucleotides, the CDR3 is TGCGCCAGCAGCCAAGATCCCCCTAGCGGGGGGCGGGAGACCCAGTACTTC. Its translation is CASSQDPPSGGRETQYF.

The chain links TRBV6-5 to TRBJ2-7; possibly TRBD2 for D (5 bases). The CDR3 covers 14 residues. V lost 6 bases and J 0 bases, leaving 12 bases between the germline ends. Germline V gene data show CDR1 as MNHEY and CDR2 as SVGAGI. The CDR3 DNA reads TGTGCCAGCAGGGGCGGGTGGTTCTCCTACGAGCAGTACTTC. This codes for CASRGGWFSYEQYF.

This sequence joins TRBV28 and TRBJ1-2; D is unclear. The CDR3 spans 11 residues. Germline V CDR1 and CDR2: MDHEN, SYDVKM. V gave up 3 bases and J gave up 7 bases, with 6 bases separating them. Written as DNA, the CDR3 is TGTGCCAGCAGTTTTCGCGGTGGCTACACCTTC. Its protein is CASSFRGGYTF.

This clone appeared a single time. This chain connects TRBV28 to TRBJ1-3; unclear D gene. Germline V gives CDR1 MDHEN, CDR2 SYDVKM. Trimming shortened V by 10 bases and J by 0 bases, and 7 bases separated the two germline ends. CDR3 length: 12 residues. CDR3 residues: CATKSSGNTIYF. In nucleotides, the CDR3 is TGTGCCACCAAATCCTCTGGAAACACCATATATTTT.

This chain links TRBV25-1 with TRBJ2-7; tentatively, D is TRBD2 (5 bases). The CDR3 length is 13 residues. Germline V gene lookup returns CDR1 MGHDK and CDR2 SYGVNS. The V end was cut by 7 bases, the J end by 2 bases, with 12 bases between. CDR3 nucleotide sequence: TGTGCCAGCATGAGTCCCGGGGCCTACGAGCAGTACTTC. Amino acid sequence: CASMSPGAYEQYF.

J is TRBJ1-1 and V is TRBV19; D possibly corresponds to TRBD1 (6 bases). Per germline, CDR1 LNHDA and CDR2 SQIVND (reference sequence). The CDR3 runs to 13 residues. Trimming stripped 11 bases from V and 7 bases from J, with 20 bases between. In nucleotides, the CDR3 is TGTGCCGCCCGCAGGGGCTTTTTGGATGAAGCTTTCTTT. This translates into CAARRGFLDEAFF.

CDR3 loop: CASSLGGLTNEKLFF. As DNA, the CDR3 is TGTGCCAGCAGTTTAGGGGGCCTGACTAATGAAAAACTGTTTTTT. This chain connects TRBV28 to TRBJ1-4; a weak D match, TRBD1 (6 bases). This CDR3 is 15 amino acids long. V was clipped by 2 bases and J by 2 bases, with 9 bases between them. CDR1 and CDR2 from the germline V gene are MDHEN and SYDVKM.

In nucleotides, the CDR3 is TGTGCCAGCAGTGACCTCTATGGCTACACCTTC. Protein: CASSDLYGYTF. V usage is TRBV6-1 and J usage is TRBJ1-2, with D unresolved. This CDR3 region has 11 residues. The ends were cut back, 3 bases at V and 4 bases at J, with 3 bases in the middle. The germline gives CDR1 MNHNS, CDR2 SASEGT.

CDR3 amino acids: CASSTRTRSGYSPLHF. CDR3 sequence (DNA): TGTGCCAGCAGTACTCGGACACGAAGCGGGTATTCACCCCTCCACTTT. V is TRBV28 and J is TRBJ1-6; tentatively, D is TRBD1 (5 bases). Germline loops: CDR1 MDHEN, CDR2 SYDVKM. This CDR3 contains 16 residues. Between the trimmed V and J ends, which lost 5 bases and 8 bases, there was a span of 19 bases.

Note on this clone: Other DNA sequences in this sample translate to the same CDR3. V usage is TRBV4-3 and J usage is TRBJ1-2; D not certain. Germline V gives CDR1 LGHNA, CDR2 YSLEER. The CDR3 sequence is 15 residues long. V dropped 0 bases and J dropped 1 base, with 9 bases sitting between them. CDR3 DNA: TGCGCCAGCAGCCAAGATCCTGGAGTTAACTATGGCTACACCTTC. Its protein product is CASSQDPGVNYGYTF.

This chain links TRBV5-4 with TRBJ2-1; tentatively, D is TRBD1 (6 bases). Trimming left V 4 bases short and J 6 bases short, with 14 bases between. The CDR3 length is 14 residues. The germline gives CDR1 SGHNT, CDR2 YYREEE (reference sequence). The CDR3 sequence: CASSRDEGVNEQFF. Here the CDR3 DNA reads TGTGCCAGCAGCCGGGACGAGGGGGTCAATGAGCAGTTCTTC.

The CDR3 sequence: CASSLAGTGGSIQYF. The CDR3, as DNA: TGTGCCAGCAGCTTAGCAGGGACCGGGGGTAGCATTCAGTACTTC. The rearrangement joins TRBV7-2 to TRBJ2-4, with a tentative D call TRBD2 (6 bases). The CDR3 totals 15 residues. V was shortened by 0 bases and J by 9 bases, with 15 bases between the two germline ends. The V gene's germline CDR1 is SGHTA and CDR2 FQGNSA.

V gene TRBV6-6 combines with J gene TRBJ2-7, with 8 positions matching TRBD1. The CDR3 is made up of 14 amino acids. The germline CDR1 and CDR2 sequences are MNHNY and SVGAGI (reference sequence). V trimming: 0 bases; J trimming: 3 bases; junction bases outside the gene matches: 1. The CDR3 spells CASSYSQGGYEQYF. The DNA for the CDR3 is TGTGCCAGCAGTTACTCACAGGGGGGCTACGAGCAGTACTTC.

This clone was counted only a few times. The J gene is TRBJ2-7, the V gene TRBV5-8; a weak D match, TRBD1 (7 bases). The CDR3 spans 14 residues. Per germline, CDR1 SGHTS and CDR2 YDEGEE. V was clipped by 4 bases and J by 7 bases, with 18 bases between them. The CDR3 here is CASSPTGDLEEQYF. The CDR3, as DNA: TGTGCCAGCAGCCCCACAGGGGACTTAGAGGAGCAGTACTTC.

The chain links TRBV7-2 to TRBJ2-1; D gene unclear. Germline-derived CDR1 and CDR2 are SGHTA and FQGNSA. V lost 1 base and J 9 bases, leaving 16 bases between the germline ends. The CDR3 sequence is 15 residues long. This CDR3 reads CASSLDRAFGGEQFF. The CDR3 region has the DNA TGTGCCAGCAGCTTAGATAGAGCGTTCGGCGGTGAGCAGTTCTTC.

This chain connects TRBV9 to TRBJ2-1; TRBD1 aligns across 9 bases. Trimming cost V 2 bases and J 8 bases; bases outside gene matches: 8. The CDR3 consists of 15 residues. Looked up from germline, CDR1 is SGDLS and CDR2 is YYNGEE. The CDR3 sequence: CASSVGRDRAYEQFF. CDR3 DNA: TGTGCCAGCAGCGTTGGCCGGGACAGGGCATATGAGCAGTTCTTC.

The rearrangement joins TRBV7-2 to TRBJ1-2; no clear D gene. The CDR3 is made up of 12 amino acids. With 5 bases removed from V and 4 bases from J, the gap between germline ends came to 8 bases. Germline CDR1 is SGHTA and CDR2 is FQGNSA. CDR3 region: CASSQSGYGYTF. The CDR3 coding sequence is TGTGCCAGCAGCCAATCGGGCTATGGCTACACCTTC.

J is TRBJ1-2 and V is TRBV6-2 or TRBV6-3; D remains ambiguous. The CDR3 runs to 13 residues. Trimming stripped 2 bases from V and 3 bases from J, with 7 bases between. The germline CDR1 and CDR2 sequences are MNHEY and SVGEGT. CDR3 region: CASSYRLDYGYTF. The CDR3 DNA reads TGTGCCAGCAGTTACCGCCTAGACTATGGCTACACCTTC.